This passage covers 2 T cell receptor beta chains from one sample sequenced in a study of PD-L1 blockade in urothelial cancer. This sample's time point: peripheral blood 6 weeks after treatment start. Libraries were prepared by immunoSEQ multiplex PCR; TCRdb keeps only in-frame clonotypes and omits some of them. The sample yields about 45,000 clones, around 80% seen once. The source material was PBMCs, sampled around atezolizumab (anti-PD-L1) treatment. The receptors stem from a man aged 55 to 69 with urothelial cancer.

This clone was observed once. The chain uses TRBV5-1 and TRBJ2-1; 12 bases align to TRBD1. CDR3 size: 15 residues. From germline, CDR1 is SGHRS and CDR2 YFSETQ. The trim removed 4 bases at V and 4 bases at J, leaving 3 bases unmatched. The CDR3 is CASSLGQGAYNEQFF. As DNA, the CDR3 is TGCGCCAGCAGCCTGGGACAGGGGGCATACAATGAGCAGTTCTTC.

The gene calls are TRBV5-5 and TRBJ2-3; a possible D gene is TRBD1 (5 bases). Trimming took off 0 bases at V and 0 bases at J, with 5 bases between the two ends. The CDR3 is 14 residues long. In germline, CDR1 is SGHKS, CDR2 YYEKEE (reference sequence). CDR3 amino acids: CASSLGTSTDTQYF. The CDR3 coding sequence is TGTGCCAGCAGCTTGGGGACAAGCACAGATACGCAGTATTTT.